A selection of T cell receptor beta chains follows, all from one sample in a study of PD-1 blockade in mismatch repair-deficient tumors. Some clones are missing from TCRdb's copy, which holds only in-frame ones; the method was immunoSEQ multiplex PCR. This table holds around 120,000 clones, roughly 86% found once. The material sequenced was peripheral blood, taken 44 weeks after starting pembrolizumab. The receptor source for this set is an adult with mismatch repair-deficient cancer. The CDR3 runs from the conserved cysteine through the conserved F or W. Each record gives: clone size, J gene, V gene, D gene, CDR3 DNA, CDR3 protein. A D gene is named only where the DNA matches it firmly. For some rows the clone size is stated as once, few or many, or as a class when expanded; others skip it.

once TRBJ2-3 TRBV25-1 NA TGTGCCAGCAGTGAATACGCCCGGGGATGGGCAGATACGCAGTATTTT CASSEYARGWADTQYF
NA TRBJ2-7 TRBV7-6 NA TGTGCCAGCAGCCCTTTGACACCTTCCTACGAGCAGTACTTC CASSPLTPSYEQYF
once TRBJ2-3 TRBV5-1 NA TGCGCCAGCAGCTTGGCTAGGCACGGCGCAGATACGCAGTATTTT CASSLARHGADTQYF
NA TRBJ1-1 TRBV7-9 NA TGTGCCAGCAGTTCAAATCAAGGAACAACTGAAGCTTTCTTT CASSSNQGTTEAFF
NA TRBJ2-3 TRBV2 NA TGTGCCAGCAGTGCGGGGCAGGGATCAGATACGCAGTATTTT CASSAGQGSDTQYF
NA TRBJ2-7 TRBV19 NA TGTGCCAGTGGGGACTCCGGCTACGAGCAGTACTTC CASGDSGYEQYF
NA TRBJ1-1 TRBV2 TRBD1 TGTGCCAGCCTCGTAGATCTTGACAGGGGAGCTTTCTTT CASLVDLDRGAFF
NA TRBJ2-1 TRBV7-9 TRBD2 TGTGCCAGCAGCGCTAGGACTAGCGGGAGGCCCTACAATGAGCAGTTCTTC CASSARTSGRPYNEQFF
NA TRBJ2-7 TRBV9 NA TGTGCCAGCAGCGGAGGGACTTCCTACGAGCAGTACTTC CASSGGTSYEQYF
NA TRBJ2-7 TRBV7-6 NA TGTGCCAGCAGCTCCGGAGGGGGTCTGGTAGACGAGCAGTACTTC CASSSGGGLVDEQYF
NA TRBJ1-1 TRBV6-5 NA TGTGCCAGCAGTAGGTGGCAACCGGAGGCTGAAGCTTTCTTT CASSRWQPEAEAFF
NA TRBJ2-2 TRBV7-3 TRBD2 TGTGCCAGCAGTCACGGGGGGGCCGGGGAGCTGTTTTTT CASSHGGAGELFF
NA TRBJ2-5 TRBV9 NA TGTGCCAGCAGCGTAGAGGGTAGGGGGAAAGAGACCCAGTACTTC CASSVEGRGKETQYF
once TRBJ1-4 TRBV6-5 NA TGTGCCAGCAGTTTCTTCAGCCCCCCTCGAAGGGAAAAACTGTTTTTT CASSFFSPPRREKLFF
NA TRBJ2-7 TRBV7-9 TRBD2 TGTGCCAGCAGAGAGGGAGCGGGGGGCTACGAGCAGTACTTC CASREGAGGYEQYF
NA TRBJ2-3 TRBV5-6 TRBD1 TGTGCCAGCAGCCAGACAGGGGTCTACACAGATACGCAGTATTTT CASSQTGVYTDTQYF